The 23 T cell receptor beta chains in this list originate from one sample, sequenced in a study of siplizumab effects on memory and regulatory T cells. Data came from immunoSEQ multiplex PCR; TCRdb stores just in-frame clones and leaves some out. The table records tens of thousands of clones, roughly 87% of them present only once. The sequenced sample was Tregs sorted from blood. Receptor source: a human donor in good health.

The CDR3 DNA follows: TGTGCCAGCACCCGTCGCGAGGGAATATATGGCTACACCTTC. Translating it yields CASTRREGIYGYTF. The chain is built from TRBV28 and TRBJ1-2; no definite D call. The CDR3 runs 14 residues. Germline V CDR1 and CDR2: MDHEN, SYDVKM. V was clipped by 7 bases and J by 5 bases, with 17 bases between them.

The V gene is TRBV11-1, the J gene TRBJ2-7, with TRBD1 matching over 7 bases. Germline V gene lookup returns CDR1 SGHAT and CDR2 FQDESV (reference sequence). This CDR3 comprises 13 residues. V trimming: 5 bases; J trimming: 3 bases; junction bases outside the gene matches: 4. CDR3 sequence reads: CASSQTGSYEQYF. CDR3 nucleotides: TGTGCCAGCAGCCAGACAGGGAGCTACGAGCAGTACTTC.

The chain employs TRBV6-4 and TRBJ2-3; TRBD1 matches 9 bases. Germline trimming cut 5 bases from V and 4 bases from J; bases unmatched to any gene: 10. Germline V CDR1 and CDR2: MRHNA, SNTAGT. This CDR3 is 16 amino acids long. The chain's CDR3 is CASSLTGTGFADTQYF. The CDR3 nucleotides read TGTGCCAGCAGTTTAACCGGGACAGGGTTCGCAGATACGCAGTATTTT.

This clone came up once. The chain employs TRBV19 and TRBJ2-3; D might be TRBD1 (5 bases). The CDR3 extends over 15 amino acids. CDR1 and CDR2 (germline): LNHDA, SQIVND (reference sequence). Deletions cut 10 bases from V and 7 bases from J, with 24 bases between. The CDR3 loop is CATKTGQGMSNTQYF. The CDR3 coding sequence is TGTGCCACCAAAACCGGGCAGGGAATGTCAAATACGCAGTATTTT.

The rearrangement joins TRBV4-1 to TRBJ2-7; D is ambiguous. Germline lookup yields CDR1 MGHRA and CDR2 YSYEKL. V gave up 1 base and J gave up 1 base, with 14 bases separating them. CDR3 length: 16 residues. The CDR3 sequence is CASSQGSNPLSYEQYF. The CDR3, as DNA: TGCGCCAGCAGCCAAGGGTCCAACCCCCTTTCCTACGAGCAGTACTTC.

This clone was observed once. V and J are TRBV15 and TRBJ2-5, with D perhaps matching TRBD2 (6 bases). Germline lookup yields CDR1 LNHNV and CDR2 YYDKDF (reference sequence). CDR3 size: 12 residues. The V gene lost 11 bases and the J gene lost 0 bases, with 10 bases spanning the gap. This CDR3 is CAPPGDQETQYF. The CDR3 DNA is TGTGCCCCTCCGGGGGACCAAGAGACCCAGTACTTC.

The chain has TRBV11-3 and TRBJ2-5; weak D call: TRBD2 (6 bases). In germline, CDR1 is SGHNT, CDR2 YENEEA. The V end lost 5 bases, the J end lost 5 bases, and 12 bases lay between the germline ends. The CDR3 extends over 13 amino acids. Here the CDR3 DNA reads TGTGCCAGCAGCGCGGGATCTGTGGAGACCCAGTACTTC. Its translation: CASSAGSVETQYF.

This clone was observed a single time. The chain links TRBV13 to TRBJ1-3; TRBD1 might be the D (5 bases). Germline V lookup: CDR1 PRHDT, CDR2 FYEKMQ (reference sequence). The length of the CDR3 is 14 residues. Deletions cut 3 bases from V and 3 bases from J, with 9 bases between. DNA of the CDR3: TGTGCCAGCAGCTTCGGTAGGGGTGGAAACACCATATATTTT. It encodes CASSFGRGGNTIYF.

J is TRBJ1-1 and V is TRBV4-3; 7 bases align to TRBD1. The germline CDR1 and CDR2 sequences are LGHNA and YSLEER. CDR3 length: 15 residues. Unmatched junction bases numbered 7, after V lost 0 bases and J lost 6 bases. CDR3 region: CASSQDPGRGAEAFF. For the CDR3, the DNA is TGCGCCAGCAGCCAAGATCCCGGCAGGGGGGCTGAAGCTTTCTTT.

J is TRBJ2-1 and V is TRBV5-1; 7 positions match TRBD2. CDR1 is SGHRS and CDR2 is YFSETQ in the germline V gene. The CDR3 spans 16 residues. After removal of 0 bases from V and 3 bases from J, the junction contained 6 bases not matched to a gene. As DNA, the CDR3 is TGCGCCAGCAGCTTGGAGCTAGCGGCCCTCTACAATGAGCAGTTCTTC. Protein product: CASSLELAALYNEQFF.

The chain joins TRBV14 to TRBJ2-3; 13 bases line up with TRBD2. The CDR3 has 16 residues. Germline CDR1 SGHDN, CDR2 FVKESK. Trimming removed 5 bases from V and 4 bases from J; junction bases left unmatched: 6. The CDR3, as DNA: TGTGCCAGCAGCACGTGGACTAGCGGGGGTCCAGATACGCAGTATTTT. This sequence encodes CASSTWTSGGPDTQYF.

The chain recombines TRBV28 with TRBJ1-1; D is perhaps TRBD1 (5 bases). The CDR3 is 14 residues long. The germline CDR1 and CDR2 sequences are MDHEN and SYDVKM. V was trimmed by 8 bases and J by 1 base, leaving 14 bases between them. CDR3 DNA: TGTGCCAGCCGGGGCGGCACACCGAACACTGAAGCTTTCTTT. Protein: CASRGGTPNTEAFF.

The rearrangement links TRBV2 to TRBJ2-5, with 12 bases aligning to TRBD2. V was clipped by 6 bases and J by 7 bases; unmatched bases: 12. CDR1 and CDR2 from the germline V gene are SNHLY and FYNNEI. This CDR3 region has 16 residues. The CDR3 DNA reads as TGTGCCAGCAGGACTTCCCTAGCGGGGGGGCCGGTGACCCAGTACTTC. This translates into CASRTSLAGGPVTQYF.

V is TRBV7-2 and J is TRBJ1-5; 7 bases fit TRBD1. With 5 bases clipped from V and 14 bases from J, the junction kept 18 bases outside the gene matches. Germline V gene data show CDR1 as SGHTA and CDR2 as FQGNSA. The CDR3 consists of 15 residues. The CDR3 spells CASSPQPGQLEGKHF. CDR3 DNA sequence: TGTGCCAGCAGCCCCCAGCCGGGACAGCTGGAAGGAAAGCATTTT.

This clone was counted a single time. The V gene is TRBV7-2, the J gene TRBJ2-4, with D possibly TRBD2 on 6 matching bases. From germline, CDR1 is SGHTA and CDR2 FQGNSA. The V end was cut by 3 bases, the J end by 3 bases, with 15 bases between. This CDR3 contains 16 residues. The DNA for the CDR3 is TGTGCCAGCAGCTTTCGGGAGAGCGTGGGCAAAAACATTCAGTACTTC. It encodes CASSFRESVGKNIQYF. Combining the CDR3 with reference TRBV7-2 and TRBJ2-4 gives the whole variable domain GAGVSQSPSNKVTEKGKDVELRCDPISGHTALYWYRQSLGQGLEFLIYFQGNSAPDKSGLPSDRFSAERTGGSVSTLTIQRTQQEDSAVYLCASSFRESVGKNIQYFGAGTRLSVL.

The chain carries TRBV2 and TRBJ2-1; unclear D gene. This CDR3 is 13 amino acids long. Deletions cut 8 bases from V and 3 bases from J, with 11 bases between. The germline V gene encodes CDR1 SNHLY and CDR2 FYNNEI. The CDR3 region has the DNA TGTGCCAGCCTTTTCCGGAACTACAATGAGCAGTTCTTC. Its protein is CASLFRNYNEQFF.

This clone was recorded a few times. The chain links TRBV7-3 to TRBJ1-2; no reliable D call. Per the germline V gene, CDR1 is SGHTA and CDR2 is FQGTGA. V was clipped by 5 bases and J by 4 bases, with 11 bases between them. The CDR3 extends over 13 amino acids. CDR3 nucleotide sequence: TGTGCCAGCAGCCCCAGCCCAGTCTATGGCTACACCTTC. Translating it yields CASSPSPVYGYTF.

J is TRBJ2-4 and V is TRBV6-5, with D tentatively TRBD1 or TRBD2 (5 bases each). Germline loops: CDR1 MNHEY, CDR2 SVGAGI. V shed 4 bases and J shed 0 bases, with 10 bases lying between them. The CDR3 is 15 residues long. In DNA form, the CDR3 reads TGTGCCAGCAGTTCCCCGGGGCTAGCCAAAAACATTCAGTACTTC. Residues: CASSSPGLAKNIQYF.

This chain connects TRBV5-1 to TRBJ2-7; D may match TRBD1 or TRBD2 (5 bases each). Trimming cost V 1 base and J 0 bases, with 11 bases left between them. CDR1 is SGHRS and CDR2 is YFSETQ in the germline V gene. The length of the CDR3 is 15 residues. CDR3 sequence (DNA): TGCGCCAGCAGCTTGCGGGGACGGAGCTCCTACGAGCAGTACTTC. This gives the protein CASSLRGRSSYEQYF.

CDR3 nucleotides: TGTGCCAGCAGGGCCGGGGGGGCTCCCTATGGCTACACCTTC. Encoded protein: CASRAGGAPYGYTF. The gene calls are TRBV25-1 and TRBJ1-2; tentative D call: TRBD1 (6 bases). V lost 6 bases and J lost 4, with 15 bases in between. The CDR3 covers 14 residues. Germline lookup yields CDR1 MGHDK and CDR2 SYGVNS.

The V call is TRBV7-2, the J call TRBJ2-7; D remains ambiguous. The germline gives CDR1 SGHTA, CDR2 FQGNSA. This CDR3 is 14 amino acids long. Trimming removed 2 bases at V and 0 bases at J, with 8 bases between. The CDR3 DNA sequence: TGTGCCAGCAGCTTAAGGACGGCCTCCTACGAGCAGTACTTC. Its translation: CASSLRTASYEQYF.

Sample share makes this clone medium-sized. The chain employs TRBV12-5 and TRBJ2-2; D might be TRBD1 (5 bases). The CDR3 consists of 13 residues. CDR1 and CDR2 (germline): LGHNT, FRNRAP. Trimming took 8 bases from V and 3 from J, leaving 10 bases between them. CDR3 region: CASYPRDTGELFF. CDR3 nucleotides: TGTGCTAGTTATCCCAGGGACACCGGGGAGCTGTTTTTT.

V and J are TRBV6-6 and TRBJ2-2; no clear D gene. Trimming took 7 bases from V and 1 from J, leaving 4 bases between them. The CDR3 is made up of 12 amino acids. Germline loops: CDR1 MNHNY, CDR2 SVGAGI (reference sequence). CDR3 sequence: CASTKNTGELFF. CDR3 sequence (DNA): TGTGCCAGCACCAAGAACACCGGGGAGCTGTTTTTT.